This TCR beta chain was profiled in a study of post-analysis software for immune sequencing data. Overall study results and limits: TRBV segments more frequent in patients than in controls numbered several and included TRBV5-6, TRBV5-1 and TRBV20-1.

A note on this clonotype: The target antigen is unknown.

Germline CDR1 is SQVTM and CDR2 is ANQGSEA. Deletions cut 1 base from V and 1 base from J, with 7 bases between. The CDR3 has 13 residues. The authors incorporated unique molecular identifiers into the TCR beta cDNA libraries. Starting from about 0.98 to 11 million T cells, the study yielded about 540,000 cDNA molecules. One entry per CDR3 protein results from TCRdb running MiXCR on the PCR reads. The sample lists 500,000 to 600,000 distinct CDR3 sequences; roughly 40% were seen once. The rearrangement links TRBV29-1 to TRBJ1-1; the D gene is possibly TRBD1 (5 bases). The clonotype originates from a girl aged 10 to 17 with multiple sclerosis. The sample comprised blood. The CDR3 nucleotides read TGCAGCGTTGAAGGGGGGGAGAACACTGAAGCTTTCTTT. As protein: CSVEGGENTEAFF.